Listed below are T cell receptor beta chains from one sample, sequenced in a study of molecular identifiers for immune sequencing clone quantification. One entry per CDR3 protein, called by TCRdb with MiXCR from the PCR reads. The sample consists of 79,000 or so distinct CDR3 sequences, 20% to 25% of them appearing once. The sample consisted of naive CD8+ T cells from blood, with Jurkat cell RNA spiked in. The receptors originated from a human donor in good health. Some libraries in this study had Jurkat cell RNA spiked in. Each CDR3 is given without its conserved first and last residue. Each record gives: V gene, CDR3 length, clone size, J gene, CDR3 protein. Not all rows give a size; the values are once, few, many and, for expanded clones, a class.

V: TRBV12-3/TRBV12-4; length: 13; size: many; J: TRBJ1-5; CDR3: ASAGGPTVDQPQH
V: TRBV4-2; length: 16; size: few; J: TRBJ2-7; CDR3: ASSPGASGQIKSYEQY
V: TRBV27; length: 13; size: many; J: TRBJ1-1; CDR3: ASSPSTGGATEAF
V: TRBV7-9; length: 13; size: many; J: TRBJ2-6; CDR3: ASSPKDSGANVLT
V: TRBV7-6; length: 12; size: few; J: TRBJ2-2; CDR3: ASSLDRGHGELF
V: TRBV20-1; length: 11; size: many; J: TRBJ1-1; CDR3: SARDRGNTEAF
V: TRBV20-1; length: 11; size: -; J: TRBJ1-2; CDR3: SARAPGIYGYT
V: TRBV28; length: 11; size: few; J: TRBJ2-7; CDR3: ASSPRRTYEQY
V: TRBV29-1; length: 11; size: -; J: TRBJ2-1; CDR3: SVGVASYNEQF
V: TRBV14; length: 11; size: many; J: TRBJ2-3; CDR3: ASSSFYRDTQY
V: TRBV4-3; length: 11; size: many; J: TRBJ2-5; CDR3: ASSQDRSETQY
V: TRBV28; length: 12; size: -; J: TRBJ2-5; CDR3: ASSLEGRQETRY
V: TRBV6-5; length: 11; size: many; J: TRBJ2-5; CDR3: ASSYGRVETQY
V: TRBV4-1; length: 12; size: many; J: TRBJ2-7; CDR3: ASSQGTVSYEQY
V: TRBV5-6; length: 12; size: -; J: TRBJ2-2; CDR3: ASSLAWNTGELF
V: TRBV2; length: 9; size: few; J: TRBJ2-7; CDR3: ASRFTYEQY
V: TRBV12-3/TRBV12-4; length: 11; size: many; J: TRBJ2-1; CDR3: ASSPLIHNEQF
V: TRBV3-1; length: 15; size: -; J: TRBJ2-4; CDR3: ASSLGALSLAKNIRY
V: TRBV12-3/TRBV12-4; length: 13; size: few; J: TRBJ2-2; CDR3: ASSFRGSGTGELF
V: TRBV28; length: 11; size: few; J: TRBJ1-5; CDR3: ASRTGLGQPQH
V: TRBV7-9; length: 13; size: many; J: TRBJ2-3; CDR3: ASSNGLEGGDTQY
V: TRBV24-1; length: 9; size: many; J: TRBJ2-2; CDR3: ATSEAGELF
V: TRBV5-1; length: 9; size: many; J: TRBJ2-1; CDR3: ASSSGVEQF
V: TRBV6-2/TRBV6-3; length: 14; size: -; J: TRBJ2-2; CDR3: ASTPLAAGGTGELF
V: TRBV4-1; length: 14; size: -; J: TRBJ1-2; CDR3: ASRQVSPKPPYGYT
V: TRBV27; length: 11; size: -; J: TRBJ1-1; CDR3: ASSFIGNTEAF
V: TRBV4-3; length: 16; size: -; J: TRBJ1-5; CDR3: ASSQDQPSRDRNQPQH
V: TRBV7-6; length: 10; size: many; J: TRBJ2-7; CDR3: ASRSEGGEQY
V: TRBV7-2; length: 12; size: many; J: TRBJ1-5; CDR3: ASQKTGGNQPQH
V: TRBV27; length: 11; size: many; J: TRBJ2-6; CDR3: ASRSSGANVLT
V: TRBV29-1; length: 11; size: -; J: TRBJ1-1; CDR3: SAETGLYTEAF
V: TRBV18; length: 14; size: few; J: TRBJ2-3; CDR3: ASSPPDRVSTDTQY
V: TRBV6-5; length: 15; size: many; J: TRBJ2-3; CDR3: ASSRVGSSGYTDTQY
V: TRBV5-6; length: 12; size: many; J: TRBJ1-1; CDR3: ASSLLPSGNEAF
V: TRBV7-6; length: 11; size: many; J: TRBJ1-1; CDR3: ASSLSGVTEAF
V: TRBV29-1; length: 15; size: many; J: TRBJ2-5; CDR3: SVEEGGDRGAAETQY
V: TRBV13; length: 12; size: many; J: TRBJ2-2; CDR3: ASSSGQQTGELF
V: TRBV7-2; length: 13; size: few; J: TRBJ2-7; CDR3: ASSLGQRSSYEQY
V: TRBV5-6; length: 14; size: few; J: TRBJ1-2; CDR3: ASSFWRDRFLYGYT
V: TRBV4-3; length: 12; size: -; J: TRBJ2-3; CDR3: ASSQETSVGTQY
V: TRBV28; length: 12; size: -; J: TRBJ1-2; CDR3: ASSLAGHSDGYT
V: TRBV5-5; length: 12; size: many; J: TRBJ1-6; CDR3: ASSLGTGNPPLH
V: TRBV28; length: 11; size: few; J: TRBJ2-5; CDR3: ASSPDGGETQY
V: TRBV7-9; length: 13; size: many; J: TRBJ2-3; CDR3: ASSRTSGTKDTQY
V: TRBV9; length: 14; size: few; J: TRBJ2-2; CDR3: ASSVERGGNTGELF
V: TRBV11-2; length: 16; size: many; J: TRBJ2-3; CDR3: ASSLGQGAVSEADTQY
V: TRBV6-6; length: 11; size: -; J: TRBJ2-3; CDR3: ASTDRGADTQY
V: TRBV30; length: 12; size: many; J: TRBJ2-1; CDR3: AWRTFYGSNEQF
V: TRBV14; length: 14; size: -; J: TRBJ2-5; CDR3: ASSQRRTGRLETQY
V: TRBV5-4; length: 14; size: many; J: TRBJ2-7; CDR3: ASSLGPGQSSYEQY
V: TRBV6-2/TRBV6-3; length: 13; size: many; J: TRBJ2-7; CDR3: ASSNQRGPSYEQY
V: TRBV27; length: 12; size: -; J: TRBJ1-4; CDR3: ASGKSTGLRKLF